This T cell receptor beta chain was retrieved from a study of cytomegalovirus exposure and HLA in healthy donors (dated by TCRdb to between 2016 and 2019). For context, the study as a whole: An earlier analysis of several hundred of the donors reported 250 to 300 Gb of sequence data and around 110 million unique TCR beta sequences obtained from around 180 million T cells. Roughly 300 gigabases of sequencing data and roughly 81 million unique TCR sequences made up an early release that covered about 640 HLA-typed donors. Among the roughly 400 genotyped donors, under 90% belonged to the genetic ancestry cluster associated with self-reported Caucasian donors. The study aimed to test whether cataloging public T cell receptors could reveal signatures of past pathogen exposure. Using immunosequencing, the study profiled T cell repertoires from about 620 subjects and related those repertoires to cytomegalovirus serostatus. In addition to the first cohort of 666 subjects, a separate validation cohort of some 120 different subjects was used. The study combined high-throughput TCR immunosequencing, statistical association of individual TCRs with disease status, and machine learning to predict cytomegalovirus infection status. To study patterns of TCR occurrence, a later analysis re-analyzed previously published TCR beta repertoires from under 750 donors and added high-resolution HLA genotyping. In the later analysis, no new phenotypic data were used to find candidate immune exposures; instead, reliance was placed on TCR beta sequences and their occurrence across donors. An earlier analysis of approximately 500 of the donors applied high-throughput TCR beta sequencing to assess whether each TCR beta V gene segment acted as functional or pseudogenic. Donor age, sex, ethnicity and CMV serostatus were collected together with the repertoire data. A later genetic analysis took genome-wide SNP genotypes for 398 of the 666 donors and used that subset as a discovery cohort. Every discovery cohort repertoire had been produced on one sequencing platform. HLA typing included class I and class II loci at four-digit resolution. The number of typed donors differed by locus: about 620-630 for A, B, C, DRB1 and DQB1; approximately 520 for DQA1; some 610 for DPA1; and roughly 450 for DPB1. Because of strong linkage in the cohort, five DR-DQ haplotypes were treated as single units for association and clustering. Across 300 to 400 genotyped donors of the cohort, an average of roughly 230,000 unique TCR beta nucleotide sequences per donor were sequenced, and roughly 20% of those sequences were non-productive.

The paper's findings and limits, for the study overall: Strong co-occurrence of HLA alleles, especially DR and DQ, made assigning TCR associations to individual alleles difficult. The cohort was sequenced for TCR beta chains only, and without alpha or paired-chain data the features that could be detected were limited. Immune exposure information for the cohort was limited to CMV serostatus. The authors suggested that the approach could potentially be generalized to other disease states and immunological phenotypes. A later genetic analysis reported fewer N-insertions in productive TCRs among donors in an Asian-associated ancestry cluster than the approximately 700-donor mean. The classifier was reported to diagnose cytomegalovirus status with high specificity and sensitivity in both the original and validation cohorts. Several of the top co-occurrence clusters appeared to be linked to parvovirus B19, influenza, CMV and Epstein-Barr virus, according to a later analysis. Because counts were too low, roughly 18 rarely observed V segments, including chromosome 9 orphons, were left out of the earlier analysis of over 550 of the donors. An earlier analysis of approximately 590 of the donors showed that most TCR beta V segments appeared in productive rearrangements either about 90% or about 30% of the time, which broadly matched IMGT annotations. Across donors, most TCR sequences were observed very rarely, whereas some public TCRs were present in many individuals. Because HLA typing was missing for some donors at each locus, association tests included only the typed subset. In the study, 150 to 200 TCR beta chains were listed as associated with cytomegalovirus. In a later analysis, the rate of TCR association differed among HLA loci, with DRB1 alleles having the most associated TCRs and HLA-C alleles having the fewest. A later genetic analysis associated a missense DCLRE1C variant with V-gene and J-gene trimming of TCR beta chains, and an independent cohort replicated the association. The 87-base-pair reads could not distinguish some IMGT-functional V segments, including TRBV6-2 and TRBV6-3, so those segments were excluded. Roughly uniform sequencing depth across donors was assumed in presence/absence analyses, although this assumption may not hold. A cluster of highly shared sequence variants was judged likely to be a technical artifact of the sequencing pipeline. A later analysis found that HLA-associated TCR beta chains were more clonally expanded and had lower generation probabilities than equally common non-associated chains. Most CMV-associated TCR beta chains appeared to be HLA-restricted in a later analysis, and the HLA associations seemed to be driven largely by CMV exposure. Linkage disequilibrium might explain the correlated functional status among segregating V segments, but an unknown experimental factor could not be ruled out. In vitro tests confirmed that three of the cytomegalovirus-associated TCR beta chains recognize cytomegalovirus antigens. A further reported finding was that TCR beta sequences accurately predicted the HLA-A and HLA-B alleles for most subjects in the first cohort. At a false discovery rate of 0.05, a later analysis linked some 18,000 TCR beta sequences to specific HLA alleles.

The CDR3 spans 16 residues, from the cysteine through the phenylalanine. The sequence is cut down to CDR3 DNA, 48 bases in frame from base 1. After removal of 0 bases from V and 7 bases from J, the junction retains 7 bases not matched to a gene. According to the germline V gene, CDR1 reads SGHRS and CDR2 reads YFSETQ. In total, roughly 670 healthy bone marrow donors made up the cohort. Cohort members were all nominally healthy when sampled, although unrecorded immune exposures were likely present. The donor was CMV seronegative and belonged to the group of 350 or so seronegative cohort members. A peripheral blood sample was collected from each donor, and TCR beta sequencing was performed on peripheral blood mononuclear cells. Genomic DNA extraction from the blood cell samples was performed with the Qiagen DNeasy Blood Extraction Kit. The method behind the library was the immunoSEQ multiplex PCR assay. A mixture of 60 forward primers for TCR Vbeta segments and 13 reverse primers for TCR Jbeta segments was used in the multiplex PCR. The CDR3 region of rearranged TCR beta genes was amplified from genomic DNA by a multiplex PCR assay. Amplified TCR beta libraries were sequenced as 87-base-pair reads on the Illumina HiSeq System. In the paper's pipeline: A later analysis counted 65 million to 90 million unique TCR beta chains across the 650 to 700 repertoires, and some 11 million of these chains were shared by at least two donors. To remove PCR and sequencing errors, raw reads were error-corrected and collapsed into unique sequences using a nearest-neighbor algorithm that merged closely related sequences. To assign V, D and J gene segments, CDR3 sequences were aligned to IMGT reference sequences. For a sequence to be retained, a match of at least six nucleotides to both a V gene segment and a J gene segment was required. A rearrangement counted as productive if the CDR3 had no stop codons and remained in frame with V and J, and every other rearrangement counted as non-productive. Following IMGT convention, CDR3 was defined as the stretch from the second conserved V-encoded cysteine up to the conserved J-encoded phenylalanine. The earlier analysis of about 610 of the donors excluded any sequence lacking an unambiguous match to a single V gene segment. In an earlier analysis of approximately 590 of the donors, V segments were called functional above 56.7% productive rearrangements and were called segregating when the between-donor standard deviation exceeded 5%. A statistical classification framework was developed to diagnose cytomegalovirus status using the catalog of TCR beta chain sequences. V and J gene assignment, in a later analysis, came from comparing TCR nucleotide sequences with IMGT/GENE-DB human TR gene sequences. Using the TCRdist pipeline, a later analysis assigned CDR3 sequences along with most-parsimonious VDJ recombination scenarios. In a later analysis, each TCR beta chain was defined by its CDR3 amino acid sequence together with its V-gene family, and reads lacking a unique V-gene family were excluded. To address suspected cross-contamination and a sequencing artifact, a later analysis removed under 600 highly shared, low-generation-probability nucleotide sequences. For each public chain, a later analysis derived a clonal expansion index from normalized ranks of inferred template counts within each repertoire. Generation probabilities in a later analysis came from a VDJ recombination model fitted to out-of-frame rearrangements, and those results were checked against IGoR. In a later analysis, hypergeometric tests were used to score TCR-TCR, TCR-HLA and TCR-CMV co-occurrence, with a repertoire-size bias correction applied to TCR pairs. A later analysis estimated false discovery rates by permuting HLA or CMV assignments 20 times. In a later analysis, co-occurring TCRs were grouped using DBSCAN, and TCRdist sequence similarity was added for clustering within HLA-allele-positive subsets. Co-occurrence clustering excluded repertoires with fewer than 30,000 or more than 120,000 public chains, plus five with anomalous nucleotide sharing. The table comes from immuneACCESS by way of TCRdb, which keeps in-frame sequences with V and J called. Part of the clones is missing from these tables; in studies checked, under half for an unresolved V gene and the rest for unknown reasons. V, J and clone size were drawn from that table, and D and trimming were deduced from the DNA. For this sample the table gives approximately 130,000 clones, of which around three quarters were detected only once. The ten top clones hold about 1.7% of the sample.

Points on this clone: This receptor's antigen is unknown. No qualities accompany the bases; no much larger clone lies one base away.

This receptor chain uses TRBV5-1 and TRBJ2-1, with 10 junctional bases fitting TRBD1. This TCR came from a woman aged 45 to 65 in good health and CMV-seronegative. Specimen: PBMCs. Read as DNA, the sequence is TGCGCCAGCAGCTTGGATCCCGGACAGGGGGGAAATGAGCAGTTCTTC. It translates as CASSLDPGQGGNEQFF. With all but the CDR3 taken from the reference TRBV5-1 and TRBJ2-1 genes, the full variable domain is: KAGVTQTPRYLIKTRGQQVTLSCSPISGHRSVSWYQQTPGQGLQFLFEYFSETQRNKGNFPGRFSGRQFSNSRSEMNVSTLELGDSALYLCASSLDPGQGGNEQFFGPGTRLTVL.